Ten or more counts support the clone carrying this T cell receptor (beta chain). Its antigen is not known. Trimming removed 5 bases from V and 5 bases from J, with 16 bases in between. Germline V gene lookup returns CDR1 SEHNR and CDR2 FQNEAQ (reference sequence). The CDR3 extends over 15 amino acids. These data come from a study of T cells in Graves' hyperthyroidism and ophthalmopathy. Background on the study: Specimen type is peripheral blood, collected at initial diagnosis prior to any treatment.

RNA transcripts were the template for amplifying TCR beta CDR3 regions. Carried out on the TCR CDR3, a first-round RT-PCR used the HTBI primer set. MiXCR, applied by TCRdb to the multiplex PCR reads, yields one record per CDR3 protein. This sample has some 350,000 distinct CDR3 sequences, with 13% to 15% found just once. Thyroid ultrasound, orbital computed tomography, clinical symptoms, and serum thyroxine and TRAb underpinned diagnoses. Study results and caveats: From stable hyperthyroidism, ophthalmopathy was set apart by a 13 V-J model. The model's output predicted ophthalmopathy at a median of 6.5 months prior to onset.

The chain uses TRBV7-9 and TRBJ2-1; D uncertain. The TCR was taken from a woman aged 60-75 years with Graves' ophthalmopathy. Sample: blood. CDR3 bases: TGTGCCAGCAGCCCAAGGGCCCTCTTGAACAATGAGCAGTTCTTC. Amino acids: CASSPRALLNNEQFF.